The 3 T cell receptor beta chains below come from one sample, sequenced in a study of blood T cell repertoires in COVID-19. Generated by immunoSEQ multiplex PCR, the TCRdb table keeps only in-frame clones and is missing some. Found here are approximately 130,000 clones, around nine tenths of them singletons; the top ten hold under 2.5%. Sequencing used PBMCs or T cells enriched from blood (not recorded which). These receptor sequences come from a woman between 45 and 60 years old who had recovered from COVID-19.

This clone was picked up one time. The gene calls are TRBV4-3 and TRBJ1-1; D may be TRBD1 (5 bases). CDR3 length: 16 residues. The V gene lost 0 bases and the J gene lost 6 bases, with 17 bases spanning the gap. Germline CDR1 and CDR2: LGHNA and YSLEER. In DNA form, the CDR3 reads TGCGCCAGCAGCCAAGATGGGGCGGATGGTTGGGCTGAAGCTTTCTTT. Protein product: CASSQDGADGWAEAFF.

The chain carries TRBV21-1 and TRBJ1-6; the D call in the table, TRBD1, was not verified against the DNA. TRBV21-1 is designated a pseudogene. The CDR3 is 14 residues long. DNA of the CDR3: TGTGCCAGCAGCAAAGAAATGGGGCATTCACCCCTCCACTTT. It translates to CASSKEMGHSPLHF.

This rearrangement joins TRBV5-6 to TRBJ1-1; D might be TRBD1 (6 bases). The germline V and J ends were trimmed by 0 bases and 1 base, with 13 bases remaining between them. This CDR3 contains 16 residues. In germline, CDR1 is SGHDT, CDR2 YYEEEE. The CDR3, as DNA: TGTGCCAGCAGCTTGGCCAGGGGAGGGTGGAACACTGAAGCTTTCTTT. It yields the protein CASSLARGGWNTEAFF.